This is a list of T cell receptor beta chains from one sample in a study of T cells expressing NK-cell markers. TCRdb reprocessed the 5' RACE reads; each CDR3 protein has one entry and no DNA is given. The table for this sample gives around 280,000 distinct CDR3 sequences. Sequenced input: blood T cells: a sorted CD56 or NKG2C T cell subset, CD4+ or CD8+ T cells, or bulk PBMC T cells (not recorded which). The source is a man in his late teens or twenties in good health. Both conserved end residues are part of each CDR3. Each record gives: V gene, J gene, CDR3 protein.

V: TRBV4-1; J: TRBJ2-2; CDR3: CASSQERVAGELFF
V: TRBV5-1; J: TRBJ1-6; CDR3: CASSLERYSPLHF
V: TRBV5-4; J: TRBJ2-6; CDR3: CASTVPSGANVLTF
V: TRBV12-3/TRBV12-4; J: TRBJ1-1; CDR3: CASSFYQGRGTEAFF
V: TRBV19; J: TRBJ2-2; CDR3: CASSPSRLSRNTGELFF
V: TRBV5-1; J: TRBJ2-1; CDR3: CASSSPSGPGQGAYEQFF
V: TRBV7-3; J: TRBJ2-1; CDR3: CASSPDPAHNEQFF
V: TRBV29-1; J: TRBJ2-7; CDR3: CSVELQRGYEQYF
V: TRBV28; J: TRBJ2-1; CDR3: CASSPGGGSEQFF
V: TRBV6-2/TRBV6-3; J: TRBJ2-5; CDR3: CASKEGGPQETQYF
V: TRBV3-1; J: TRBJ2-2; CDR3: CASSQAGGRFGGELFF
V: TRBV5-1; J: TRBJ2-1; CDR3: CASSLRPVIASSYNEQFF
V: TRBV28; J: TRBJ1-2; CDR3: CASSPGGGYTF
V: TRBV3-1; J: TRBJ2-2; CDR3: CASSQVGSGNTGELFF
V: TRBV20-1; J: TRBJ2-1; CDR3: CSARDASGGEQFF
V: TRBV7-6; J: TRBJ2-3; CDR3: CASSLSANSNTDTQYF
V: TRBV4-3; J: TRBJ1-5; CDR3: CASSQGTGQPGQPQHF
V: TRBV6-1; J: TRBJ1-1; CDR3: CASSTRVQLMNTEAFF
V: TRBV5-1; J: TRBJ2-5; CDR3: CASSVQGGKETQYF
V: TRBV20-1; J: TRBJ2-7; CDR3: CSVKKGGGIGEQYF